This record covers a single T cell receptor (beta chain). The sample is drawn from a study of blood T cell repertoires in COVID-19. Study-wide background: Samples taken during acute and convalescent COVID-19 were collected in the United States, Italy and Spain. T cells, B-cell-depleted T cells, or PBMCs supplied cDNA or gDNA.

Profiling relied on immunoSEQ multiplex PCR, and the TCRdb table lists in-frame clones only, not all of them. The sample has some 190,000 clones, less than 90% seen once. This CDR3 region has 18 residues. V gave up 6 bases and J gave up 0 bases; unmatched junction bases: 12. In germline, CDR1 is SGHRS, CDR2 YFSETQ. The TCR originated in a woman in her thirties who had been exposed to COVID-19. The sample was PBMCs or T cells enriched from blood (not recorded which). The chain links TRBV5-1 to TRBJ2-3; 11 bases map to TRBD2. CDR3 nucleotide sequence: TGCGCCAGCACCCCCGGGCTAGCGGGGGGAACTAGCACAGATACGCAGTATTTT. It translates to CASTPGLAGGTSTDTQYF.